The 6 T cell receptor beta chains reported below all come from one sample, sequenced in a study of blood T cell repertoires in COVID-19. Profiling relied on immunoSEQ multiplex PCR, and the TCRdb table lists in-frame clones only, not all of them. The sample gives 35,000 to 45,000 clones, around 83% of which show up once; roughly three fifths is in the top ten. Sequencing was carried out using peripheral blood. The receptors stem from a man aged 70-80 years with acute or convalescent COVID-19.

V and J are TRBV7-9 and TRBJ1-2; D unclear. Germline lookup yields CDR1 SEHNR and CDR2 FQNEAQ (reference sequence). Trimming removed 3 bases from V and 8 bases from J, with 10 bases in between. The CDR3 runs 12 residues. The CDR3 DNA sequence: TGTGCCAGCAGCTTCGGCGACTTAGGCTACACCTTC. Its translation is CASSFGDLGYTF.

The chain is built from TRBV7-2 and TRBJ2-7, with TRBD2 identical over 11 bases. Looked up from germline, CDR1 is SGHTA and CDR2 is FQGNSA. This CDR3 comprises 17 residues. Trimming took 3 bases from V and 0 from J; bases not matched to a gene: 7. The CDR3 nucleotides are TGTGCCAGCAGCTTCTCGACTAGCGGGGCCTTCTCCTACGAGCAGTACTTC. Encoded protein: CASSFSTSGAFSYEQYF.

This chain links TRBV5-1 with TRBJ2-2; D remains ambiguous. The length of the CDR3 is 12 residues. Germline V CDR1 and CDR2: SGHRS, YFSETQ. V shed 4 bases and J shed 2 bases, with 3 bases lying between them. The CDR3 loop reads CASSINTGELFF. The CDR3 DNA is TGCGCCAGCAGCATAAACACCGGGGAGCTGTTTTTT.

The chain has TRBV5-1 and TRBJ2-3, with TRBD2 matching over 10 bases. J lost 0 bases, V lost 0 bases, and 10 bases had no gene match. Germline V lookup: CDR1 SGHRS, CDR2 YFSETQ. The CDR3 is 19 amino acids. CDR3 sequence reads: CASSLEVAGGSSSTDTQYF. In DNA, the CDR3 is TGCGCCAGCAGCTTGGAGGTAGCGGGGGGATCATCTAGCACAGATACGCAGTATTTT.

The chain links TRBV15 to TRBJ1-2, with TRBD1 identical over 8 bases. The V gene's germline CDR1 is LNHNV and CDR2 YYDKDF (reference sequence). The CDR3 is 14 residues long. With V trimmed by 4 bases and J by 3 bases, 4 bases remained unmatched. This CDR3 is CATSKTGVDYGYTF. The CDR3 DNA is TGTGCCACCAGCAAGACAGGGGTGGACTATGGCTACACCTTC. Variable domain in full (rest from reference TRBV15 and TRBJ1-2): DAMVIQNPRYQVTQFGKPVTLSCSQTLNHNVMYWYQQKSSQAPKLLFHYYDKDFNNEADTPDNFQSRRPNTSFCFLDIRSPGLGDTAMYLCATSKTGVDYGYTFGSGTRLTVV.

This chain links TRBV5-1 with TRBJ1-6; possibly TRBD1 for D (5 bases). This CDR3 spans 13 amino acids. Trimming left V 2 bases short and J 10 bases short, with 10 bases between. The germline V gene encodes CDR1 SGHRS and CDR2 YFSETQ. The CDR3 bases are TGCGCCAGCAGCTTTGAACGGGGGTCACCCCTCCACTTT. It encodes CASSFERGSPLHF.